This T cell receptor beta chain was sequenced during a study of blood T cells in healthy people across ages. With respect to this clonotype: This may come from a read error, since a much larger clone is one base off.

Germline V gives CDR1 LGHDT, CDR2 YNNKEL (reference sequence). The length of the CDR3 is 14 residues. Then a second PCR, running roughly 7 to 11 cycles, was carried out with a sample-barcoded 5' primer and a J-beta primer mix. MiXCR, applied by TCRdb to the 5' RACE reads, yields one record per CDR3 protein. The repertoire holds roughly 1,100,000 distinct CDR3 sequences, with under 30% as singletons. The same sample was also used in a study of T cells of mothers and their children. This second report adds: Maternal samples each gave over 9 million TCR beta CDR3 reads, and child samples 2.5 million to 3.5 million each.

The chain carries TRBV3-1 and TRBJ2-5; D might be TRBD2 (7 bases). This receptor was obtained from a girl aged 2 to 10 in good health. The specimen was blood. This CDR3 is CVSSHGGPQETQYF. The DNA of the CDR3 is TGTGTCAGCAGCCACGGGGGGCCCCAAGAGACCCAGTACTTC.